This T cell receptor (beta chain) was identified in a study of blood T cells in healthy people across ages. Trimming removed 1 base from V and 3 bases from J; junction bases left unmatched: 9. The CDR3 runs 18 residues. The germline gives CDR1 SGHDT, CDR2 YYEEEE. The second PCR ran roughly 6 to 11 cycles with a sample-barcoded 5' primer and J-beta primers. TCRdb passed the 5' RACE reads through MiXCR, listing each CDR3 protein once. There are 850,000 to 1,000,000 distinct CDR3 sequences in the sample; roughly 47% occur only once, and about a fifth lies in the top ten. The TCR comes from a woman aged 55-75 years in good health. The sequenced sample consisted of blood. The gene calls are TRBV5-6 and TRBJ2-6; TRBD1 matches at 8 bases. The CDR3: CASSLPYTRGLGANVLTF. CDR3 bases: TGTGCCAGCAGCTTGCCATACACCAGGGGGCTTGGGGCCAACGTCCTGACTTTC.